Listed here is a single TCR beta chain. In this sample, this clonotype turned up a few times. No antigen is known for it. It has no much larger one-base neighbor in the sample; base qualities were not kept. This sample was sequenced with an Illumina HiSeq 1500. TCRdb reanalyzed the raw reads on its own, using fastp at Q25 for trimming and MiXCR for clone calling, and kept in-frame beta chains. Each entry merges the rows of one CDR3 protein and shows their most common DNA and genes. Present in this sample are 110,000 to 150,000 distinct CDR3 sequences, around 32% of which were seen just once. 45% to 60% of the sample belongs to the ten largest clones. This sample's treatment or condition label indicates: in vitro stimulation with specific CMV peptide epitopes to enrich CMV-specific T cells. The data were taken from a study of T cell repertoires in cytomegalovirus infection (dated by TCRdb to about 2019). Context from the whole study: Recently identified HLA-C-restricted CMV epitopes, whose presentation resists viral immunomodulation, were targeted by peptide stimulations together with well-studied HLA-B-restricted epitopes. Because public TCR beta signatures pointed to carriage of CMV infection together with the matching HLA type, the HLA type of each donor mattered for the analysis. Summary of the overall study and its limitations: In the ex vivo response, HLA-C-restricted CMV-specific TCR beta clonotypes were dominant, and in two of eight donors the single most frequent clonotype came from this HLA-C-restricted group. In both this cohort and an independent cohort of 350 to 400 donors, the cumulative frequency of public TCR beta family members distinguished carriers of CMV infection plus the relevant HLA type.

The CDR3 numbers 16 residues from cysteine through phenylalanine. The DNA shown is the 48-base CDR3, in frame from base 1. V sheds 5 bases and J sheds 1 base, leaving 16 bases between their ends. In the germline V gene (reference sequence), CDR1 corresponds to SEHNR and CDR2 to FQNEAQ. The sequencing used CD8+ T cells from cultured PBMCs, collected from culture after CMV antigen stimulation. The TCR comes from a human donor in good health (CMV status not recorded). Some clones in this sample may be carry-over from other donors' samples. The sequence joins TRBV7-9 to TRBJ2-3; TRBD2 is a weak D gene call, 6 bases matching. The DNA is TGTGCCAGCAGCGCTCCGGGGGACTCCCGCACAGATACGCAGTATTTT. Its protein reads: CASSAPGDSRTDTQYF.